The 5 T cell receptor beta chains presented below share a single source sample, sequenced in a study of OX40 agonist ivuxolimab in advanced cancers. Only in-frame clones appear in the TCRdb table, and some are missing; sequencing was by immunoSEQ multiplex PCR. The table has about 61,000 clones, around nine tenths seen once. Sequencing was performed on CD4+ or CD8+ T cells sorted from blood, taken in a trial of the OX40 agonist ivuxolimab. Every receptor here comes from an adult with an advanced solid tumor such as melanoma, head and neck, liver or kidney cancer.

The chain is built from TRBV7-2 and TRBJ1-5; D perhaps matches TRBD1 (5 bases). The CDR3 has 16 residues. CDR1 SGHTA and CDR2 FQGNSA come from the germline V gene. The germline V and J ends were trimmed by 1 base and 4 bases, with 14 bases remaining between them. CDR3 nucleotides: TGTGCCAGCAGCTTAGTTCGGCAGGGCGGGAATCAGCCCCAGCATTTT. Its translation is CASSLVRQGGNQPQHF.

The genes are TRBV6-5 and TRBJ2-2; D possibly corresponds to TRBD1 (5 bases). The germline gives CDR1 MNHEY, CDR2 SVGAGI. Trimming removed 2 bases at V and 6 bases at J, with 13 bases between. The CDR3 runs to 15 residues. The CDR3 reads CASSYARAGAGELFF. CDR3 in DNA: TGTGCCAGCAGTTACGCCAGGGCCGGAGCCGGGGAGCTGTTTTTT.

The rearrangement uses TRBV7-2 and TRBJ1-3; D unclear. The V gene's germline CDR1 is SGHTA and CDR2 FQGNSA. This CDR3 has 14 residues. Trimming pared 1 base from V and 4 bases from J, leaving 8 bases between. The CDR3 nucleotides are TGTGCCAGCAGCTTAGAATCCCGCGGAAACACCATATATTTT. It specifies CASSLESRGNTIYF.

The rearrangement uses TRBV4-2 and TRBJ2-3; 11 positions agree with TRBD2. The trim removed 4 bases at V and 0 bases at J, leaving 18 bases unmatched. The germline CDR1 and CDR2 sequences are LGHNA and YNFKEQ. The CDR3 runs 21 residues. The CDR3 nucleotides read TGTGCCAGCAGCCCCCGTCTTAGCGGGGGGGCATCGGAGACTAGCACAGATACGCAGTATTTT. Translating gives CASSPRLSGGASETSTDTQYF.

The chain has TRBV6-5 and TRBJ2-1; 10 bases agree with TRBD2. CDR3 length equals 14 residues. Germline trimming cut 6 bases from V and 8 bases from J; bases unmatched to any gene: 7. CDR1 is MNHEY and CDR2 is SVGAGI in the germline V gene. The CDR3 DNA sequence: TGTGCCAGCAGGACTAGCGGGCCCTGGGATGAGCAGTTCTTC. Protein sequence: CASRTSGPWDEQFF.